These T cell receptor beta chains were read from a single sample in a study of Ad26.COV2.S vaccination and SARS-CoV-2 variants. TCRdb's table, derived via immunoSEQ multiplex PCR, lists solely in-frame clones and lacks some. The sample lists some 640,000 clones; roughly 90% were seen once. This specimen was peripheral blood, taken in a trial of Ad26.COV2.S vaccine versus placebo. These receptors all stem from a person between 18 and 65 years old who received the Ad26.COV2.S COVID-19 vaccine or a placebo. Both conserved end residues are part of each CDR3. D genes are given only for firm matches. Size is stated for part of the rows, as once, few or many counts, or as a class when the clone is expanded.

V gene: TRBV19; D gene: TRBD1; J gene: TRBJ1-5; clone size: -; CDR3 protein: CASIPRDRIGQPQHF; CDR3 DNA: TGTGCCAGTATCCCCCGGGACAGGATCGGGCAGCCCCAGCATTTT
V gene: TRBV2; D gene: -; J gene: TRBJ2-1; clone size: -; CDR3 protein: CACGVVVEQFF; CDR3 DNA: TGTGCCTGCGGTGTTGTTGTTGAGCAGTTCTTC
V gene: TRBV2; D gene: -; J gene: TRBJ2-1; clone size: -; CDR3 protein: CASSTGYTEQFF; CDR3 DNA: TGTGCCAGCAGTACAGGGTACACTGAGCAGTTCTTC
V gene: TRBV18; D gene: -; J gene: TRBJ1-5; clone size: -; CDR3 protein: CASSPTGHGNQPQHF; CDR3 DNA: TGTGCCAGCTCACCGACGGGACATGGTAATCAGCCCCAGCATTTT
V gene: TRBV7-7; D gene: -; J gene: TRBJ2-1; clone size: -; CDR3 protein: CASSPMDGNEQFF; CDR3 DNA: TGTGCTAGCAGCCCTATGGACGGCAATGAGCAGTTCTTC
V gene: TRBV5-1; D gene: -; J gene: TRBJ2-7; clone size: -; CDR3 protein: CASSLGGREQYF; CDR3 DNA: TGCGCCAGCAGCTTGGGGGGACGCGAGCAGTACTTC
V gene: TRBV5-6; D gene: -; J gene: TRBJ2-7; clone size: once; CDR3 protein: CASSSRDTSYEQYF; CDR3 DNA: TGTGCCAGCAGCTCTCGGGACACCTCCTACGAGCAGTACTTC
V gene: TRBV7-9; D gene: -; J gene: TRBJ1-1; clone size: -; CDR3 protein: CASSLSFF; CDR3 DNA: TGTGCCAGCAGCTTAAGTTTCTTT
V gene: TRBV11-2; D gene: -; J gene: TRBJ1-3; clone size: -; CDR3 protein: CASRRAGNTIYF; CDR3 DNA: TGTGCCAGCAGAAGGGCTGGAAACACCATATATTTT
V gene: TRBV10-3; D gene: TRBD1; J gene: TRBJ2-2; clone size: -; CDR3 protein: CAISGQGENGELFF; CDR3 DNA: TGTGCCATCAGTGGACAGGGGGAGAACGGGGAGCTGTTTTTT
V gene: TRBV10-3; D gene: TRBD1; J gene: TRBJ2-7; clone size: -; CDR3 protein: CATAGGEISYEQYF; CDR3 DNA: TGTGCCACTGCAGGGGGCGAAATCTCCTACGAGCAGTACTTC
V gene: TRBV6-4; D gene: -; J gene: TRBJ2-3; clone size: -; CDR3 protein: CASSDSRKFPDTQYF; CDR3 DNA: TGTGCCAGCAGTGACAGTCGGAAGTTCCCAGATACGCAGTATTTT
V gene: TRBV6-5; D gene: TRBD1; J gene: TRBJ2-2; clone size: -; CDR3 protein: CASSYSLQGPGELFF; CDR3 DNA: TGTGCCAGCAGTTACTCGTTACAGGGGCCCGGGGAGCTGTTTTTT
V gene: TRBV5-6; D gene: -; J gene: TRBJ2-1; clone size: -; CDR3 protein: CASSLEGEQFF; CDR3 DNA: TGTGCCAGCAGCTTGGAAGGTGAGCAGTTCTTC
V gene: TRBV10-3; D gene: TRBD1; J gene: TRBJ1-2; clone size: once; CDR3 protein: CAIRMGQGGYGYTF; CDR3 DNA: TGTGCCATCAGGATGGGACAGGGGGGTTATGGCTACACCTTC
V gene: TRBV4-1; D gene: -; J gene: TRBJ1-2; clone size: -; CDR3 protein: CASSQEGQFNLYGYTF; CDR3 DNA: TGCGCCAGCAGCCAAGAAGGACAGTTCAACCTCTATGGCTACACCTTC